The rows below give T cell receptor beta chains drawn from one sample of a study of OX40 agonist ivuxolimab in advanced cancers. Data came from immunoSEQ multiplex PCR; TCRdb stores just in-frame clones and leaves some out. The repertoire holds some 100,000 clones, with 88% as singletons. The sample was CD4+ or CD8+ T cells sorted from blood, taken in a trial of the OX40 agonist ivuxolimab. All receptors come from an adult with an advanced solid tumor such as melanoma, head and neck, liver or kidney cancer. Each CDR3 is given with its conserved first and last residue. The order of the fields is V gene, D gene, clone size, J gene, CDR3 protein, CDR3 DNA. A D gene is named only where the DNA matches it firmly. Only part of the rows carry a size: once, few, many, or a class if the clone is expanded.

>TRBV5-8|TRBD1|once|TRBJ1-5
CASSFRQGGQPQHF
TGTGCCAGCAGCTTTCGACAGGGAGGACAGCCCCAGCATTTT
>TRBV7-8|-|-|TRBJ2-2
CASSLQVGRFTGELFF
TGTGCCAGCAGCTTACAAGTGGGCCGTTTCACCGGGGAGCTGTTTTTT
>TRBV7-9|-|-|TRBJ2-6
CASPDEGANVLTF
TGTGCCAGCCCGGACGAGGGGGCCAACGTCCTGACTTTC
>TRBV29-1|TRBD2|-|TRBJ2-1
CSVEKGTSGRAWQFF
TGCAGCGTTGAAAAGGGGACTAGCGGGAGGGCCTGGCAGTTCTTC
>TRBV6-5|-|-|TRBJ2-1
CASSWRSSYNEQFF
TGTGCCAGCAGTTGGCGGAGCTCCTACAATGAGCAGTTCTTC
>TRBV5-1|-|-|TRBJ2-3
CASSLLPGGSSTDTQYF
TGCGCCAGCAGCCTCCTCCCCGGTGGTTCTAGCACAGATACGCAGTATTTT
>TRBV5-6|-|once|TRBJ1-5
CASSLGVYSNQPQHF
TGTGCCAGCAGCTTGGGAGTTTATAGCAATCAGCCCCAGCATTTT
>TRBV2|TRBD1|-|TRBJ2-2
CASRTGGVPGELFF
TGTGCCAGCAGGACAGGGGGGGTCCCCGGGGAGCTGTTTTTT
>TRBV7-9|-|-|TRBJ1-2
CASSLEGYGYTF
TGTGCCAGCAGCTTAGAAGGTTATGGCTACACCTTC
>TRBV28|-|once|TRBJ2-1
CAPRGQYNEQFF
TGTGCCCCTCGTGGGCAGTACAATGAGCAGTTCTTC